A single sample is the source of the 4 T cell receptor beta chains below, sequenced in a study of T cell responses to AZD1222 COVID-19 vaccine. Assay used: immunoSEQ multiplex PCR; TCRdb lists only in-frame clones, some missing. The repertoire holds around 91,000 clones, with roughly nine tenths as singletons. Sequenced material: peripheral blood, taken 28 days after the second AZD1222 dose. All receptors come from an adult who received the AZD1222 COVID-19 vaccine.

The chain employs TRBV2 and TRBJ1-5; tentative D call: TRBD1 (5 bases). The CDR3 runs 15 residues. The ends were cut back, 4 bases at V and 3 bases at J, with 13 bases in the middle. Germline values: CDR1 SNHLY, CDR2 FYNNEI. The CDR3 loop reads CASSGGTGLNQPQHF. CDR3 DNA: TGTGCCAGCAGTGGAGGTACAGGTCTCAATCAGCCCCAGCATTTT.

Turning to this clone: Sequence at one end of the junction differs from germline and may be a read error. This rearrangement joins TRBV7-9 to TRBJ2-1; TRBD2 agrees at 9 bases. Germline CDR1 and CDR2: SEHNR and FQNEAQ (reference sequence). CDR3 length equals 15 residues. The CDR3 reads CASRLAGDGYNEQFF. For the CDR3, the DNA is TGTGCCAGCAGATTAGCGGGAGATGGGTACAATGAGCAGTTCTTC.

The V call is TRBV30, the J call TRBJ2-1; D is uncertain. V was shortened by 2 bases and J by 2 bases, with 10 bases between the two germline ends. This CDR3 has 14 residues. The germline V gene has CDR1 GTSNPN and CDR2 SVGIG (reference sequence). The CDR3: CAWSSPATYNEQFF. CDR3 DNA: TGTGCCTGGAGTTCCCCGGCCACCTACAATGAGCAGTTCTTC. The full variable domain, in which reference TRBV30 and TRBJ2-1 provide the parts outside the CDR3, is SQTIHQWPATLVQPVGSPLSLECTVEGTSNPNLYWYRQAAGRGLQLLFYSVGIGQISSEVPQNLSASRPQDRQFILSSKKLLLSDSGFYLCAWSSPATYNEQFFGPGTRLTVL.

CDR3 loop: CASSQGERGLATNEKLFF. CDR3 DNA sequence: TGTGCCAGCAGCCAAGGGGAAAGGGGTCTCGCAACTAATGAAAAACTGTTTTTT. This chain connects TRBV4-2 to TRBJ1-4; D may be TRBD1 (5 bases). CDR1 is LGHNA, CDR2 YNFKEQ, per germline. V dropped 1 base and J dropped 0 bases, with 15 bases sitting between them. The CDR3 length is 18 residues.